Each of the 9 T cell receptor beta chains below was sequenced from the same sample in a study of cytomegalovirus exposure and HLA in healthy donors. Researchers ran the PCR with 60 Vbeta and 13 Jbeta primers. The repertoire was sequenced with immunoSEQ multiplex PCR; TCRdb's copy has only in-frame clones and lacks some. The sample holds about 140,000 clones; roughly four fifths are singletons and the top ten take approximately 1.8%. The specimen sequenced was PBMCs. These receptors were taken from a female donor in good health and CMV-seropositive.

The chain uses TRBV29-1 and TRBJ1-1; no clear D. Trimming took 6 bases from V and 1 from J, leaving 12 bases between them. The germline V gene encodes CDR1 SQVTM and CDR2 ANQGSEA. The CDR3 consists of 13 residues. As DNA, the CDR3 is TGCAGCGTCCAGCGGCACAGGAACACTGAAGCTTTCTTT. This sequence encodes CSVQRHRNTEAFF.

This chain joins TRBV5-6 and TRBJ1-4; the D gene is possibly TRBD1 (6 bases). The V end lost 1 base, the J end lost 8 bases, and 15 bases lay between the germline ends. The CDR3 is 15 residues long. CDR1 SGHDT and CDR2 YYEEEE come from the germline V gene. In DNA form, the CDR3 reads TGTGCCAGCAGCTTGCCAGCGGGGGCTGGAGAAAAACTGTTTTTT. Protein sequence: CASSLPAGAGEKLFF.

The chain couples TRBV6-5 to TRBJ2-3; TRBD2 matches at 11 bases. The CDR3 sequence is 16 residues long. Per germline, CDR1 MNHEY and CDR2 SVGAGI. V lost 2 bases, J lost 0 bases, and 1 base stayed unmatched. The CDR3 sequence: CASSYGLAGSTDTQYF. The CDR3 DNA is TGTGCCAGCAGTTACGGACTAGCGGGTAGCACAGATACGCAGTATTTT.

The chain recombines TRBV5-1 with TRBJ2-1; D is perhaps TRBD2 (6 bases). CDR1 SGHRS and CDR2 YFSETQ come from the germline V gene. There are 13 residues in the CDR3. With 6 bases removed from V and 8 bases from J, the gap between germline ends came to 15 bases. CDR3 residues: CASTRQSSDEQFF. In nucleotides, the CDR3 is TGCGCCAGCACCCGGCAGTCTAGCGATGAGCAGTTCTTC.

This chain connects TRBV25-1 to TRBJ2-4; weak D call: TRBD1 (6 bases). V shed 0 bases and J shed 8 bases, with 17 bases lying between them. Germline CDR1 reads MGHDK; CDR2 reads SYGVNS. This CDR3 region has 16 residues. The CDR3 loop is CASSEYQGHQGDIQYF. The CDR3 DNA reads TGTGCCAGCAGTGAATATCAGGGACACCAAGGGGACATTCAGTACTTC.

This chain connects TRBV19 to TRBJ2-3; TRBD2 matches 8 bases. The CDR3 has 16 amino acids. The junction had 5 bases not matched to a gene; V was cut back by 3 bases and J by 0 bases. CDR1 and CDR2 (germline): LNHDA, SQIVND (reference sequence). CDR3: CASSINPSGSTDTQYF. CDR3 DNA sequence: TGTGCCAGTAGTATTAACCCTAGCGGGAGCACAGATACGCAGTATTTT.

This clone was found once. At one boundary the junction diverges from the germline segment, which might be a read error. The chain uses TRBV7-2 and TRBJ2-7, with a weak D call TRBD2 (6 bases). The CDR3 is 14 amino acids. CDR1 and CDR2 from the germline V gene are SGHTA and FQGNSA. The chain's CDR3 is CASTILGKDYQQYF. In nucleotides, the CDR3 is TGTGCCAGCACCATACTAGGGAAGGACTACCAGCAGTACTTC.

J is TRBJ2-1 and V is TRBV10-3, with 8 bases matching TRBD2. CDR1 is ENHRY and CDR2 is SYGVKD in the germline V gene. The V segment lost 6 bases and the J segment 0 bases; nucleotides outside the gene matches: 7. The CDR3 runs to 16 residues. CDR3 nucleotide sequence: TGTGCCATCAGGGCCCCAAGCGGGAGCTCCTACAATGAGCAGTTCTTC. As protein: CAIRAPSGSSYNEQFF.

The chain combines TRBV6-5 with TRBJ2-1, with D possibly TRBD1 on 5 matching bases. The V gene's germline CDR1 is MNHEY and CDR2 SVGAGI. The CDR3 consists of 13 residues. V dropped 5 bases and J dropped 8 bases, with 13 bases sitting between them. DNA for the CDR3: TGTGCCAGCAGTGAGACAGTAAAGTATGAGCAGTTCTTC. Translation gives CASSETVKYEQFF.